This T cell receptor beta chain was retrieved from a study of blood T cell repertoires in COVID-19. On the study more broadly: From the United States, Italy and Spain came samples of acute and convalescent COVID-19.

This clone was counted only a few times. This CDR3 is built from 15 residues. Trimming stripped 6 bases from V and 4 bases from J, with 16 bases between. CDR1 and CDR2 (germline): SGHVS, FQNEAQ. As originally analysed: Amplification from reference gene primers served as the basis for estimated nucleated cell counts. The method was immunoSEQ multiplex PCR; TCRdb's version includes in-frame clones alone and lacks a portion of them. The V and J calls and clone size come from that table; D and trimming were worked out from the DNA. The table records about 180,000 clones, 83% of them present only once. The receptor was isolated from a woman between 70 and 85 years old with COVID-19, enrolled during active disease. The chain recombines TRBV7-8 with TRBJ1-3, with no clear D. Sequencing input: peripheral blood. CDR3: CASRPSWGGGNTIYF. In DNA form, the CDR3 reads TGTGCCAGCAGACCCTCATGGGGAGGAGGAAACACCATATATTTT.